This T cell receptor (beta chain) was sequenced for a study of T cell responses to AZD1222 COVID-19 vaccine. Generated by immunoSEQ multiplex PCR, the TCRdb table keeps only in-frame clones and is missing some. The table shows around 200,000 clones, with approximately 94% occurring only once. The receptor was isolated from an adult who received the AZD1222 COVID-19 vaccine. Sequences were derived from peripheral blood, sampled 28 days after the second AZD1222 dose.

CDR3 sequence: CASSSSGEDYGYTF. CDR3 nucleotides: TGTGCCAGCAGCTCATCAGGGGAGGACTATGGCTACACCTTC. The chain uses TRBV13 and TRBJ1-2, with a tentative D call TRBD1 (6 bases). V was clipped by 4 bases and J by 3 bases, with 12 bases between them. The CDR3 sequence is 14 residues long. Germline assignment: CDR1 PRHDT and CDR2 FYEKMQ (reference sequence). Based on the CDR3 plus reference TRBV13 and TRBJ1-2, the full variable domain is AAGVIQSPRHLIKEKRETATLKCYPIPRHDTVYWYQQGPGQDPQFLISFYEKMQSDKGSIPDRFSAQQFSDYHSELNMSSLELGDSALYFCASSSSGEDYGYTFGSGTRLTVV.